This T cell receptor (beta chain) was observed in a study of T cell changes during pregnancy in multiple sclerosis (dated by TCRdb to 2018 to 2020). Study-wide context: The study looked at changes in the T cell repertoire across pregnancy in women with multiple sclerosis.

Comments on this clone: The clone's antigen remains unknown. Base qualities are not recorded, but no much larger clone differs from it by a single base.

The protocol used for the library was the immunoSEQ multiplex PCR assay. TCRdb holds this immuneACCESS table with in-frame rearrangements only. Some clones are missing; in checked studies, unresolved V genes explain under half, and the rest has no known cause. In all, the sample holds about 89,000 clones, and roughly 93% of those were seen once. Jointly, the top ten make up around 0.86% of the sample. This specimen was peripheral blood, taken in the third trimester of pregnancy. The TCR sequence derives from a female donor with multiple sclerosis, enrolled in a pregnancy study.

The CDR3: CASSNTGAGANVLTF. The nucleotide sequence is given as TGTGCCAGTAGTAACACAGGGGCTGGGGCCAACGTCCTGACTTTC. Recombination linked TRBV19 to TRBJ2-6, with TRBD1 identical over 7 junction bases. From its cysteine to its phenylalanine, the CDR3 spans 15 amino acids. CDR3 DNA is the only sequence kept; it has 45 bases, read in frame from the first base. Relative to germline, V is missing 4 bases and J is missing 2 bases, with 2 bases of the junction outside any gene match. As encoded in the germline V gene (reference sequence), CDR1 is LNHDA while CDR2 is SQIVND.